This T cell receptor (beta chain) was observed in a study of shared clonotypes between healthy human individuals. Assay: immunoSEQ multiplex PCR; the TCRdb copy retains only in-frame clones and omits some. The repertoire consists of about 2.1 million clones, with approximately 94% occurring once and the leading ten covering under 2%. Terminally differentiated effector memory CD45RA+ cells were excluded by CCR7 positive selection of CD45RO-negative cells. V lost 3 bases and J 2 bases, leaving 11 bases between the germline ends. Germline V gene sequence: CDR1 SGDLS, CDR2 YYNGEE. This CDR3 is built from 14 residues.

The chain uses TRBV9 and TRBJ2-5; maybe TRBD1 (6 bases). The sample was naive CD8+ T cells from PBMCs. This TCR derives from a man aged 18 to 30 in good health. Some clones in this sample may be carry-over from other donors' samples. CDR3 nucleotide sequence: TGTGCCAGCAGCGCCCACAGGGAACAAGAGACCCAGTACTTC. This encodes CASSAHREQETQYF.